This is a list of T cell receptor beta chains from one sample in a study of T-cell reconstitution after alpha-beta-depleted transplantation in children. Using its own MiXCR run on the PCR reads, TCRdb lists one record per CDR3 protein. The sample lists approximately 520,000 distinct CDR3 sequences, 32% occurring once. The source material was PBMCs from the stem cell graft donor, sampled from the stem cell graft. These receptors were obtained from a human donor who donated a stem cell graft to a child with aplastic anemia. CDR3s include the opening cysteine and the closing phenylalanine or tryptophan. Fields, in order: V gene, J gene, CDR3 protein.

TRBV20-1,TRBJ1-2,CSARDRTGNYGYTF
TRBV29-1,TRBJ2-7,CSVVADSYEQYF
TRBV27,TRBJ2-3,CASSFGGGLGTDTQYF
TRBV28,TRBJ2-7,CASRTPGLYYEQYF
TRBV7-2,TRBJ2-2,CASSLAALAGFGELFF
TRBV29-1,TRBJ1-1,CSVKQGTLNTEAFF
TRBV7-8,TRBJ2-3,CASSWSTDTQYF
TRBV12-3/TRBV12-4,TRBJ2-3,CASSLGGGTSGRGSTDTQYF
TRBV12-3/TRBV12-4,TRBJ2-1,CASRLAGGNEQFF
TRBV20-1,TRBJ1-5,CSAIQSSGDNQPQHF
TRBV7-9,TRBJ1-2,CASRAQDGNLYGYTF
TRBV20-1,TRBJ1-2,CSAMVLYGYTF
TRBV6-1,TRBJ1-1,CASYPPGYSGTEAFF
TRBV7-6,TRBJ2-7,CASSLSGGTRPTKGYF
TRBV13,TRBJ1-5,CASSRQGASSNQPQHF
TRBV15,TRBJ2-7,CATSGLPGLAGEQYF
TRBV12-3/TRBV12-4,TRBJ2-1,CASSRPGNEQFF
TRBV13,TRBJ2-7,CASSRTSESYEQYF
TRBV30,TRBJ1-2,CAWSVDLAGGFGYTF
TRBV7-9,TRBJ2-1,CASSLITSPKHEQFF
TRBV5-6,TRBJ1-6,CASSWGQRRASPLHF
TRBV12-3/TRBV12-4,TRBJ1-5,CASSQTGGASQPQHF
TRBV24-1,TRBJ2-1,CATSDLGTSYPNEQFF
TRBV12-3/TRBV12-4,TRBJ2-7,CASSARTGGSYEQYF
TRBV18,TRBJ1-3,CASSDGGREGTGNTIYF
TRBV29-1,TRBJ2-3,CSVEVFDGLTVGRDTQYF